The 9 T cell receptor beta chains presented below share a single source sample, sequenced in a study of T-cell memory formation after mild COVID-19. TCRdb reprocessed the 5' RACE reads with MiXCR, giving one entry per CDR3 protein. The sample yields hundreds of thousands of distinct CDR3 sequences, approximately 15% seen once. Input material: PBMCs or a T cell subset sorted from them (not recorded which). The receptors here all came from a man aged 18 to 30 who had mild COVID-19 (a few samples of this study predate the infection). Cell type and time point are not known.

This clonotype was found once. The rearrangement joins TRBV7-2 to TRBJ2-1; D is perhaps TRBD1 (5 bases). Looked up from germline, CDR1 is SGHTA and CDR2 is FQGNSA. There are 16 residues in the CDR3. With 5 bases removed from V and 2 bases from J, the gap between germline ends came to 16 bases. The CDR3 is CASSPGGQGTYNEQFF. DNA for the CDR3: TGTGCCAGCAGCCCAGGCGGCCAGGGAACCTACAATGAGCAGTTCTTC.

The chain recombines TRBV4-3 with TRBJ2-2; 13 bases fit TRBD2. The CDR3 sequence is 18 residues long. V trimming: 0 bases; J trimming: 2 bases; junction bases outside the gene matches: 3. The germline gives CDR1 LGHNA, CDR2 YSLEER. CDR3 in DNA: TGCGCCAGCAGCCAAGATTGGACTAGCGGGGGTAACACCGGGGAGCTGTTTTTT. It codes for CASSQDWTSGGNTGELFF.

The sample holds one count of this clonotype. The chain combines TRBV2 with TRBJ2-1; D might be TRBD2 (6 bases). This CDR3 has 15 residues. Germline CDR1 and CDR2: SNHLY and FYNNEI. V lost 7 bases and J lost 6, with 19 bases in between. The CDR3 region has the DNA TGTGCCAGCATAAAAGGGTGGGCTAGCGCCAATGAGCAGTTCTTC. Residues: CASIKGWASANEQFF.

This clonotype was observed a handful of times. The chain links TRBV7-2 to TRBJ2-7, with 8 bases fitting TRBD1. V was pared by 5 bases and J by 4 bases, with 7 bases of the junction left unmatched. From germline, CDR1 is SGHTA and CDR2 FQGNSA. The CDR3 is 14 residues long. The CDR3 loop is CASSDRGRVYEQYF. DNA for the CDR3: TGTGCCAGCAGCGACAGGGGCCGAGTGTACGAGCAGTACTTC.

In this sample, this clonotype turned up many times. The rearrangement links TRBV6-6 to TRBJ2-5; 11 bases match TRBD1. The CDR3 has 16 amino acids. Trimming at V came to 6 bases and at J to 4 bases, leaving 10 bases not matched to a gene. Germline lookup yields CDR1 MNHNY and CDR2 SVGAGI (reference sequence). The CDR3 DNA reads TGTGCCAGCAGAGCGCCCGGGACAGGGGGAATAGAGACCCAGTACTTC. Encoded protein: CASRAPGTGGIETQYF.

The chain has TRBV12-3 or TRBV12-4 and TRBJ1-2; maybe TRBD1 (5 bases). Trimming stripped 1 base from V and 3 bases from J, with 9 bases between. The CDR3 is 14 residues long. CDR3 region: CASSLGGSYYGYTF. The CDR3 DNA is TGTGCCAGCAGTTTAGGGGGCTCCTACTATGGCTACACCTTC.

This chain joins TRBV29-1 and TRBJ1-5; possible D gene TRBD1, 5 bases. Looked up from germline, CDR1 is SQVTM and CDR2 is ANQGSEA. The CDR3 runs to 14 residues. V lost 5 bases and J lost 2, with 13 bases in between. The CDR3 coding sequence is TGCAGCGTTTCGGGCCCGGGGGGCAATCAGCCCCAGCATTTT. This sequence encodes CSVSGPGGNQPQHF.

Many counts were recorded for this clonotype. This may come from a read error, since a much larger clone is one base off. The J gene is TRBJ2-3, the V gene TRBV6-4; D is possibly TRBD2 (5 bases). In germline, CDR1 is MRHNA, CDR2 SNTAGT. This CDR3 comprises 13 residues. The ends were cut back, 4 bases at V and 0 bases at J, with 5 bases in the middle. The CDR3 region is CASSAGSTDTQYF. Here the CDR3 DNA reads TGTGCCAGCAGTGCGGGGAGCACAGATACGCAGTATTTT.

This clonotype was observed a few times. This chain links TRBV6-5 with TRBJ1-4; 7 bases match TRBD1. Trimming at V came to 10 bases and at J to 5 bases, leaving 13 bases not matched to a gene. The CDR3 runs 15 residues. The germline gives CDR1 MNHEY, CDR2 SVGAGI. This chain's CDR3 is CATAGTATYNEKLFF. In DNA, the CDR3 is TGTGCCACCGCCGGGACAGCCACTTACAATGAAAAACTGTTTTTT.